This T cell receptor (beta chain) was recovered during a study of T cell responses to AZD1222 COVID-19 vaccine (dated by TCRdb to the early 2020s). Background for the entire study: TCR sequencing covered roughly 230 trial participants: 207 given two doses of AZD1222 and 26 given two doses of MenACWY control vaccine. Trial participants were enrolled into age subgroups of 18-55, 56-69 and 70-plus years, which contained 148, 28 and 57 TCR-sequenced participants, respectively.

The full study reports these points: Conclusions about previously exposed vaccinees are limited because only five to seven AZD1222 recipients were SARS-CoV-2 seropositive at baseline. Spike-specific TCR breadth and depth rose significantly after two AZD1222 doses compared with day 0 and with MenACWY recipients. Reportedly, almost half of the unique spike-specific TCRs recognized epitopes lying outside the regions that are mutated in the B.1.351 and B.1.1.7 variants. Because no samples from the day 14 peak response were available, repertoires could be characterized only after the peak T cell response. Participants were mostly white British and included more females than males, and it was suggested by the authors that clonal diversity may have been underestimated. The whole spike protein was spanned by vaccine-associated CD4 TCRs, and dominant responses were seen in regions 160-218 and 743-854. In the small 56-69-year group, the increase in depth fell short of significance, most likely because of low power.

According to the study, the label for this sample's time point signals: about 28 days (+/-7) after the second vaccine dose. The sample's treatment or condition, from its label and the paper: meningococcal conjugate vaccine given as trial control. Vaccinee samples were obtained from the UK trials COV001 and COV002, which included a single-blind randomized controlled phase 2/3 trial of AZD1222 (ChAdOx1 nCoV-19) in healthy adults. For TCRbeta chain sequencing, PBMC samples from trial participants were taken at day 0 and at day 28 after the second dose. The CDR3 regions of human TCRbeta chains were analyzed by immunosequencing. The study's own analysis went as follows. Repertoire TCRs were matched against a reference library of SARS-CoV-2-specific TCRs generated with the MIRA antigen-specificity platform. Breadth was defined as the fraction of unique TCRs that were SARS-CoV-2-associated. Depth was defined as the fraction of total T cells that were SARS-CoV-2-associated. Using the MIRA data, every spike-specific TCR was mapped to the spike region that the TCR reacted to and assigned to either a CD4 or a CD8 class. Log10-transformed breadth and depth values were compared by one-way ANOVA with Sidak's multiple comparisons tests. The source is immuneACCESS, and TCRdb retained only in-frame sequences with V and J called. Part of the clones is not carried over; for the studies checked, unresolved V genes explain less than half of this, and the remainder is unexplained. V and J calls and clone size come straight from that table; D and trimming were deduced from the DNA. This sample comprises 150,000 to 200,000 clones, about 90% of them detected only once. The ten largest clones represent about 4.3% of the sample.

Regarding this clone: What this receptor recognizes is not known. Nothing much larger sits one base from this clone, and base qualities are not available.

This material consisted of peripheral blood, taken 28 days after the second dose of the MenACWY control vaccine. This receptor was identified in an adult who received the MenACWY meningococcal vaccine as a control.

CDR3 reads: CASSSPGTHNNEQFF. The DNA sequence is as follows: TGTGCCAGCAGTTCGCCCGGGACACACAACAATGAGCAGTTCTTC. The chain couples TRBV6-5 to TRBJ2-1; the D region possibly corresponds to TRBD1 (6 bases align). V is reduced by 4 bases and J by 5 bases, leaving a spacing of 15 bases between them. Reading from cysteine to phenylalanine, the CDR3 counts 15 amino acids. Left in the record is the CDR3 DNA by itself, 45 bases read in frame from the first base. The germline V gene specifies MNHEY as CDR1 and SVGAGI as CDR2.